These 9 T cell receptor beta chains were all obtained from the same sample, sequenced in a study of blood T cell repertoires in COVID-19. Assay: immunoSEQ multiplex PCR; the TCRdb copy retains only in-frame clones and omits some. The table includes some 72,000 clones, around 80% detected once. Sample: peripheral blood. The receptors were gathered from a man in his fifties or sixties with COVID-19, enrolled during active disease.

The V gene is TRBV5-5, the J gene TRBJ2-1; tentatively, D is TRBD2 (6 bases). CDR3 length equals 15 residues. Germline-derived CDR1 and CDR2 are SGHKS and YYEKEE (reference sequence). V was trimmed by 4 bases and J by 0 bases, leaving 11 bases between them. In nucleotides, the CDR3 is TGTGCCAGCAGCACCAACGGGGGCTCCTACAATGAGCAGTTCTTC. Its translation: CASSTNGGSYNEQFF. The whole variable domain, remainder taken from reference TRBV5-5 and TRBJ2-1, is DAGVTQSPTHLIKTRGQQVTLRCSPISGHKSVSWYQQVLGQGPQFIFQYYEKEERGRGNFPDRFSARQFPNYSSELNVNALLLGDSALYLCASSTNGGSYNEQFFGPGTRLTVL.

This chain connects TRBV6-6 to TRBJ2-7; 10 bases match TRBD2. The CDR3 is made up of 14 amino acids. CDR1 and CDR2 (germline): MNHNY, SVGAGI (reference sequence). V lost 2 bases to trimming and J lost 6 bases; unmatched junction nucleotides: 4. The CDR3 nucleotides are TGTGCCAGCAGTTACAGGACTAGCGGAGGCGAGCAGTACTTC. This sequence encodes CASSYRTSGGEQYF.

The rearrangement uses TRBV7-2 and TRBJ2-1; D perhaps matches TRBD2 (7 bases). Trimming took off 3 bases at V and 7 bases at J, with 13 bases between the two ends. Germline CDR1 SGHTA, CDR2 FQGNSA. The CDR3 extends over 14 amino acids. For the CDR3, the DNA is TGTGCCAGCAGCTTCTGGGGGAGGGGGAATGAGCAGTTCTTC. Its protein is CASSFWGRGNEQFF. Supplemented by reference TRBV7-2 and TRBJ2-1, the full variable domain reads GAGVSQSPSNKVTEKGKDVELRCDPISGHTALYWYRQSLGQGLEFLIYFQGNSAPDKSGLPSDRFSAERTGGSVSTLTIQRTQQEDSAVYLCASSFWGRGNEQFFGPGTRLTVL.

The chain joins TRBV11-3 to TRBJ2-1, with D possibly being TRBD2 (5 bases). The CDR3 runs 13 residues. Trimming took off 5 bases at V and 9 bases at J, with 14 bases between the two ends. Germline V lookup: CDR1 SGHNT, CDR2 YENEEA. CDR3 sequence (DNA): TGTGCCAGCAGCCCCAACGGGGTAAGTGAGCAGTTCTTC. Amino acids: CASSPNGVSEQFF.

The chain uses TRBV25-1 and TRBJ2-1, with D unresolved. CDR1 is MGHDK, CDR2 SYGVNS, per germline. The CDR3 loop spans 14 amino acids. The V and J ends lost 3 bases and 9 bases respectively, with 15 bases between them. The chain's CDR3 is CASSDPIVAGEQFF. CDR3 DNA: TGTGCCAGCAGTGACCCTATAGTTGCCGGTGAGCAGTTCTTC.

The chain joins TRBV5-1 to TRBJ1-1, with D possibly being TRBD1 (6 bases). The CDR3 is 16 residues long. Germline V gene lookup returns CDR1 SGHRS and CDR2 YFSETQ. With 4 bases removed from V and 5 bases from J, the gap between germline ends came to 21 bases. In DNA form, the CDR3 reads TGCGCCAGCAGCCCTCGTGGCAGGGGAATGAGGACTGAAGCTTTCTTT. Amino acids: CASSPRGRGMRTEAFF.

V usage is TRBV4-2 and J usage is TRBJ2-5; tentatively, D is TRBD2 (5 bases). This CDR3 is 18 amino acids long. CDR1 and CDR2 from the germline V gene are LGHNA and YNFKEQ. V was trimmed by 2 bases and J by 2 bases, leaving 21 bases between them. The CDR3 loop reads CASSQRGKGSGRQETQYF. DNA for the CDR3: TGTGCCAGCAGCCAACGAGGGAAGGGTTCGGGGAGACAAGAGACCCAGTACTTC.

This chain connects TRBV20-1 to TRBJ2-3; 11 positions agree with TRBD2. This CDR3 is built from 18 residues. Germline V gives CDR1 DFQATT, CDR2 SNEGSKA (reference sequence). V lost 3 bases, J lost 1 base, and 12 bases stayed unmatched. The CDR3 sequence: CSASRLTSGSSGTDTQYF. The CDR3 DNA follows: TGCAGTGCTAGTCGCCTAACTAGCGGGAGTTCGGGCACAGATACGCAGTATTTT.

This sequence joins TRBV6-2 or TRBV6-3 and TRBJ1-2; a possible D gene is TRBD1 (6 bases). The V end lost 1 base, the J end lost 1 base, and 7 bases lay between the germline ends. Germline CDR1 is MNHEY and CDR2 is SVGEGT. This CDR3 has 14 residues. The CDR3 loop reads CASSYYRDNYGYTF. The CDR3 DNA reads TGTGCCAGCAGTTACTACAGGGATAACTATGGCTACACCTTC.